This T cell receptor (beta chain) came from a study of cytomegalovirus exposure and HLA in healthy donors. TCRdb's copy holds only in-frame clones and misses some; the assay was immunoSEQ multiplex PCR. This repertoire shows 200,000 or so clones, just over 90% found once; its top ten account for 1.1%. CDR3 length equals 14 residues. The germline V and J ends were trimmed by 0 bases and 6 bases, with 11 bases remaining between them. The germline V gene encodes CDR1 MNHNY and CDR2 SVGAGI (reference sequence). The TCR comes from a woman aged 18-29 years in good health and CMV-seronegative. The sample was PBMCs. This rearrangement joins TRBV6-6 to TRBJ1-1, with D uncertain. The CDR3 nucleotides read TGTGCCAGCAGTTACTCTTCAAGCGCGTCTGAAGCTTTCTTT. Protein product: CASSYSSSASEAFF.